This T cell receptor (beta chain) was identified in a study of vaccination effects on CD4 cells after COVID-19. Study summary: The post-vaccine samples were taken, at the median, 72 days after the second dose. Study observations and caveats: Marked clonal contraction was seen in infection- and vaccine-induced clones late after vaccination.

As concerns this clone: The antigen remains unidentified.

The ViraFEST assay expanded antigen-specific CD4+ T cells with viral peptide pools before sequencing. Upon completion of around ten days in culture, CD4+ T cells were isolated. Participants were vaccinated with two doses of either the BNT162b2 or mRNA-1273 vaccine. IL-2 at approximately 9.7 IU/ml and peptides at around 10 ug/ml were added to cultured PBMC, fewer than 2.5 million per well. Some clones are missing from TCRdb's copy, which holds only in-frame ones; the method was immunoSEQ multiplex PCR. In the table there are around 60,000 clones, 73% of which are singletons. Germline V gene sequence: CDR1 LGHNA, CDR2 YNFKEQ. Trimming took 4 bases from V and 1 from J; bases not matched to a gene: 13. The CDR3 runs to 20 residues.

The input for sequencing was CD4+ T cells from PBMCs cultured with HCoV-229E spike peptides, taken after COVID-19 vaccination. The V and J genes are TRBV4-2 and TRBJ2-1; 13 bases are a match to TRBD2. The origin of this receptor is a human donor who received a COVID-19 vaccine. CDR3 residues: CASSRTGTSGVTQSYNEQFF. The CDR3 nucleotides are TGTGCCAGCAGCCGGACAGGGACTAGCGGGGTGACACAATCCTACAATGAGCAGTTCTTC.